These 21 T cell receptor beta chains were sequenced from one sample in a study of cytotoxic CD8 clonotypes in ibrutinib-treated CLL. TCRdb's table, derived via immunoSEQ multiplex PCR, lists solely in-frame clones and lacks some. The sample consists of 300,000 to 400,000 clones, roughly 67% of them appearing once. Sequences were derived from PBMCs, sampled after 36 months of ibrutinib treatment. These receptors were collected from a human donor with chronic lymphocytic leukemia.

The CDR3 DNA reads as TGCAGCGTCGCCTCCGGGACGGGCTCTGGAAACACCATATATTTT. Translated, it gives CSVASGTGSGNTIYF. The chain combines TRBV29-1 with TRBJ1-3, with TRBD1 as a possible D gene (5 bases). V dropped 6 bases and J dropped 0 bases, with 15 bases sitting between them. The V gene's germline CDR1 is SQVTM and CDR2 ANQGSEA. The CDR3 is 15 amino acids. The entire variable domain, with the rest obtained from reference TRBV29-1 and TRBJ1-3, is as follows: SAVISQKPSRDICQRGTSLTIQCQVDSQVTMMFWYRQQPGQSLTLIATANQGSEATYESGFVIDKFPISRPNLTFSTLTVSNMSPEDSSIYLCSVASGTGSGNTIYFGEGSWLTVV.

The chain links TRBV7-3 to TRBJ2-5; D is perhaps TRBD1 (6 bases). Germline V gene sequence: CDR1 SGHTA, CDR2 FQGTGA. The CDR3 is made up of 15 amino acids. Trimming stripped 5 bases from V and 2 bases from J, with 15 bases between. The CDR3 DNA is TGTGCCAGCAGCCCCCTGGGGGCGAGACAAGAGACCCAGTACTTC. Its protein product is CASSPLGARQETQYF.

The rearrangement joins TRBV6-5 to TRBJ2-7; TRBD1 agrees at 7 bases. Germline V gene lookup returns CDR1 MNHEY and CDR2 SVGAGI. The CDR3 is made up of 16 amino acids. The V and J ends lost 1 base and 7 bases, in that order; junction bases with no gene match: 13. The CDR3 spells CASSYLQGPDIGEQYF. CDR3 DNA sequence: TGTGCCAGCAGTTACTTACAGGGGCCCGACATTGGGGAGCAGTACTTC.

The chain links TRBV7-9 to TRBJ1-2, with 12 bases lining up with TRBD1. Germline CDR1 and CDR2: SEHNR and FQNEAQ (reference sequence). This CDR3 has 18 residues. After removal of 5 bases from V and 4 bases from J, the junction contained 14 bases not matched to a gene. CDR3 amino acids: CASSTHLLGTGGAYGYTF. The CDR3 DNA follows: TGTGCCAGCAGCACGCACTTACTCGGGACAGGGGGCGCCTATGGCTACACCTTC.

The chain has TRBV5-1 and TRBJ1-2; D ambiguous. The germline V and J ends were trimmed by 2 bases and 5 bases, with 13 bases remaining between them. The CDR3 extends over 14 amino acids. Germline lookup yields CDR1 SGHRS and CDR2 YFSETQ. The CDR3 nucleotides read TGCGCCAGCAGCTTACCAAAAAGGAATTATGGCTACACCTTC. It yields the protein CASSLPKRNYGYTF.

The count of this clone is one. The chain couples TRBV9 to TRBJ2-2; D perhaps matches TRBD1 (5 bases). The CDR3 spans 18 residues. Germline V gives CDR1 SGDLS, CDR2 YYNGEE. Deletions cut 4 bases from V and 0 bases from J, with 19 bases between. The CDR3 nucleotides are TGTGCCAGCAGCTCACGTTTTACAGGAGTCGCGAACACCGGGGAGCTGTTTTTT. Its translation: CASSSRFTGVANTGELFF.

The chain joins TRBV15 to TRBJ2-3; 14 bases align to TRBD2. The CDR3 contains 19 residues. Germline values: CDR1 LNHNV, CDR2 YYDKDF (reference sequence). V lost 0 bases and J lost 3; bases outside the gene matches: 8. The CDR3 nucleotides read TGTGCCACCAGCAGAGATCTGGGACTAGCGGGAGATTTGACAGATACGCAGTATTTT. It yields the protein CATSRDLGLAGDLTDTQYF.

The sample holds a few counts of this clone. The chain recombines TRBV7-3 with TRBJ2-5; 9 bases agree with TRBD1. The CDR3 totals 13 residues. Germline CDR1 is SGHTA and CDR2 is FQGTGA. V dropped 1 base and J dropped 7; count of bases not matched to a gene: 1. This CDR3 reads CASSLRQGGTQYF. The CDR3 nucleotides read TGTGCCAGCAGCTTAAGACAGGGGGGGACCCAGTACTTC.

This chain connects TRBV10-3 to TRBJ2-1; 10 bases map to TRBD1. Germline CDR1 ENHRY, CDR2 SYGVKD. The CDR3 covers 14 residues. V dropped 8 bases and J dropped 5; count of bases not matched to a gene: 6. CDR3 loop: CAISDRGLDNEQFF. Here the CDR3 DNA reads TGTGCCATCTCTGACAGGGGGCTAGACAATGAGCAGTTCTTC.

This clone was counted only a few times. The chain combines TRBV5-4 with TRBJ2-7, with D possibly being TRBD2 (6 bases). CDR3 length: 16 residues. The V and J ends lost 4 bases and 5 bases respectively, with 22 bases between them. Germline CDR1 is SGHNT and CDR2 is YYREEE (reference sequence). As DNA, the CDR3 is TGTGCCAGCAGCCTACCTAATCCGGGACTCCAACACGAGCAGTACTTC. Translating gives CASSLPNPGLQHEQYF. Drawing the rest from reference TRBV5-4 and TRBJ2-7, the complete variable domain is ETGVTQSPTHLIKTRGQQVTLRCSSQSGHNTVSWYQQALGQGPQFIFQYYREEENGRGNFPPRFSGLQFPNYSSELNVNALELDDSALYLCASSLPNPGLQHEQYFGPGTRLTVT.

The V gene is TRBV9, the J gene TRBJ2-1, with unresolved D. V gave up 4 bases and J gave up 9 bases, with 20 bases separating them. The germline V gene has CDR1 SGDLS and CDR2 YYNGEE. This CDR3 region has 15 residues. In nucleotides, the CDR3 is TGTGCCAGCAGCCCCCCAGTGGGCAGAGTCGGTGAGCAGTTCTTC. Translation gives CASSPPVGRVGEQFF.

V usage is TRBV9 and J usage is TRBJ2-7; no clear D gene. Germline V lookup: CDR1 SGDLS, CDR2 YYNGEE. The CDR3 totals 15 residues. The V end lost 0 bases, the J end lost 3 bases, and 13 bases lay between the germline ends. The CDR3 reads CASSVGFAEYYEQYF. CDR3 DNA: TGTGCCAGCAGCGTAGGATTTGCGGAATACTACGAGCAGTACTTC.

The genes are TRBV28 and TRBJ2-4; 8 bases map to TRBD2. The CDR3 is made up of 17 amino acids. The V and J ends lost 2 bases and 3 bases, in that order; junction bases with no gene match: 9. Germline CDR1 MDHEN, CDR2 SYDVKM. Here the CDR3 DNA reads TGTGCCAGCAGTTTACGGCCCGGGAGGGCCGGCAAAAACATTCAGTACTTC. It specifies CASSLRPGRAGKNIQYF.

This clone was seen only a few times. The CDR3 here is CASSLAGGGEQFF. The CDR3 DNA is TGTGCCAGCAGCTTAGCAGGGGGTGGTGAGCAGTTCTTC. This rearrangement joins TRBV11-3 to TRBJ2-1; 7 positions match TRBD1. Germline CDR1 and CDR2: SGHNT and YENEEA. CDR3 length equals 13 residues. After removal of 1 base from V and 9 bases from J, the junction contained 3 bases not matched to a gene.

The CDR3 nucleotides read TGTGCCAGCAGAGCCGGGACAGGGAGGAGCACCGGGGAGCTGTTTTTT. Protein: CASRAGTGRSTGELFF. The rearrangement links TRBV2 to TRBJ2-2; 9 bases map to TRBD1. The CDR3 is made up of 16 amino acids. Trimming cost V 6 bases and J 4 bases; bases outside gene matches: 9. CDR1 and CDR2 from the germline V gene are SNHLY and FYNNEI.

This clone was observed a handful of times. The V call is TRBV7-6, the J call TRBJ1-6; D remains unclear. The germline V gene encodes CDR1 SGHVS and CDR2 FNYEAQ. The CDR3 is 16 amino acids. The ends were cut back, 5 bases at V and 6 bases at J, with 17 bases in the middle. Here the CDR3 DNA reads TGTGCCAGCAGCCCCTCCCTGCGGGGAAGTAATTCACCCCTCCACTTT. It translates to CASSPSLRGSNSPLHF. Drawing the rest from reference TRBV7-6 and TRBJ1-6, the complete variable domain is GAGVSQSPRYKVTKRGQDVALRCDPISGHVSLYWYRQALGQGPEFLTYFNYEAQQDKSGLPNDRFSAERPEGSISTLTIQRTEQRDSAMYRCASSPSLRGSNSPLHFGNGTRLTVT.

The chain combines TRBV29-1 with TRBJ2-1; unclear D gene. The V and J ends lost 7 bases and 9 bases respectively, with 13 bases between them. CDR1 SQVTM and CDR2 ANQGSEA come from the germline V gene. The CDR3 spans 11 residues. The CDR3 bases are TGCAGCGCTGACCCTTCGATTGAGCAGTTCTTC. Protein sequence: CSADPSIEQFF.

This clone was counted only a few times. The chain combines TRBV5-1 with TRBJ1-5; TRBD1 aligns across 7 bases. CDR3 length equals 13 residues. V was clipped by 5 bases and J by 7 bases; unmatched bases: 6. From germline, CDR1 is SGHRS and CDR2 YFSETQ. CDR3 DNA sequence: TGCGCCAGCAGTCTGACAGGGTTCCAGCCCCAGCATTTT. It specifies CASSLTGFQPQHF.

The chain carries TRBV6-5 and TRBJ1-2; D remains ambiguous. Germline values: CDR1 MNHEY, CDR2 SVGAGI. This CDR3 is 13 amino acids long. The ends were cut back, 8 bases at V and 4 bases at J, with 14 bases in the middle. The CDR3 bases are TGTGCCAGCGCAGGCCATACGAGCTATGGCTACACCTTC. Protein sequence: CASAGHTSYGYTF.

The gene calls are TRBV6-4 and TRBJ2-3; the match to TRBD1 covers 7 bases. Per the germline V gene, CDR1 is MRHNA and CDR2 is SNTAGT. V lost 3 bases and J lost 0; bases outside the gene matches: 3. The CDR3 runs to 15 residues. CDR3 sequence reads: CASSESTGSTDTQYF. Here the CDR3 DNA reads TGTGCCAGCAGTGAATCGACAGGGAGCACAGATACGCAGTATTTT.

This clone appeared a few times. CDR3 residues: CASSPYGDGVYEQYF. DNA of the CDR3: TGTGCCAGCAGCCCCTATGGGGATGGGGTCTACGAGCAGTACTTC. The chain uses TRBV27 and TRBJ2-7, with D hard to call. The CDR3 runs to 15 residues. The germline gives CDR1 MNHEY, CDR2 SMNVEV (reference sequence). V was trimmed by 6 bases and J by 3 bases, leaving 18 bases between them.